Sequencing of this T cell receptor beta chain was carried out in a study of control samples from healthy donors and cancer patients. The length of the CDR3 is 15 residues. With 1 base clipped from V and 3 bases from J, the junction kept 1 base outside the gene matches. CDR1 is GTSNPN and CDR2 is SVGIG in the germline V gene (reference sequence). Generated by immunoSEQ multiplex PCR, the TCRdb table keeps only in-frame clones and is missing some. The table has roughly 160,000 clones, around 96% seen once. The sequenced sample was blood. The chain is built from TRBV30 and TRBJ2-5; 14 bases line up with TRBD2. This clonotype was obtained from a woman aged 25 to 45 in good health. CDR3 sequence reads: CAWSEGLAGEETQYF. The CDR3, as DNA: TGTGCCTGGAGTGAGGGACTAGCGGGAGAAGAGACCCAGTACTTC.